This T cell receptor beta chain was retrieved from a study of shared clonotypes between healthy human individuals. Findings of the study overall: Estimated richness was generally greater in naive than memory subsets.

Naive CD8 isolation took CD45RO-negative cells positively selected for CCR7 and excluded terminally differentiated effector memory CD45RA+ cells. The donors, all of them Caucasian adults, lived in Nashville, Tennessee. Under the authors' procedure: With immunoSEQ giving junction-only sequences and no quality scores, filtering differed. Profiled with immunoSEQ multiplex PCR; TCRdb holds only in-frame clones, not every one. The V and J calls and clone size were taken over from that table, and D and trimming were inferred from the DNA. The table includes approximately 840,000 clones, 95% to 97% detected once. Points on this clone: The antigen remains undetermined.

V was pared by 2 bases and J by 4 bases, with 5 bases of the junction left unmatched. This CDR3 region has 14 residues. The V gene's germline CDR1 is MNHEY and CDR2 SMNVEV (reference sequence). This sequence originates from a man aged 30 to 45 in good health. The sequenced material came from naive CD8+ T cells sorted from blood. The gene calls are TRBV27 and TRBJ2-7, with 7 bases aligning to TRBD1. The CDR3 coding sequence is TGTGCCAGCAGTTTACAGCGACAGGGTTACGAGCAGTACTTC. Translation gives CASSLQRQGYEQYF.